A single sample gave rise to the 9 T cell receptor beta chains below, sequenced in a study of post-analysis software for immune sequencing data. Regarding the study as a whole: Patients carried a handful of TRBV segments more frequently than controls did, and TRBV5-6, TRBV5-1 and TRBV20-1 were among them.

Their cognate antigens are unknown. Unique-molecular-identifier-tagged TCR beta cDNA libraries were used. TCRdb re-called the PCR reads with MiXCR, one entry per CDR3 protein. Here the sample spans hundreds of thousands of distinct CDR3 sequences, approximately 53% being singletons. Sequencing used blood. The receptors shown here come from a girl aged 10 to 17 with multiple sclerosis.

The chain couples TRBV5-1 to TRBJ2-7; tentative D call: TRBD1 (6 bases). Trimming took off 0 bases at V and 1 base at J, with 11 bases between the two ends. The CDR3 is made up of 15 amino acids. From germline, CDR1 is SGHRS and CDR2 YFSETQ. The DNA of the CDR3 is TGCGCCAGCAGCTTGGGGACAGTAAATTCCTACGAGCAGTACTTC. It yields the protein CASSLGTVNSYEQYF.

The chain has TRBV6-5 and TRBJ1-1, with D possibly being TRBD1 (5 bases). This CDR3 spans 12 amino acids. V lost 5 bases and J lost 4, with 8 bases in between. Per germline, CDR1 MNHEY and CDR2 SVGAGI. The CDR3 sequence is CASSAGTTEAFF. DNA for the CDR3: TGTGCCAGCAGTGCAGGGACCACTGAAGCTTTCTTT.

V gene TRBV7-3 combines with J gene TRBJ2-5; D is perhaps TRBD1 (6 bases). The CDR3 sequence is 14 residues long. Germline assignment: CDR1 SGHTA and CDR2 FQGTGA. V lost 5 bases and J lost 5, with 15 bases in between. Here the CDR3 reads CASSPSDRFETQYF. CDR3 DNA: TGTGCCAGCAGCCCATCCGACAGGTTTGAGACCCAGTACTTC.

This clonotype was counted a few times. V gene TRBV27 combines with J gene TRBJ2-7; D not certain. The V end lost 0 bases, the J end lost 4 bases, and 7 bases lay between the germline ends. This CDR3 contains 13 residues. The germline V gene encodes CDR1 MNHEY and CDR2 SMNVEV (reference sequence). The CDR3 coding sequence is TGTGCCAGCAGTTTATCGATGAAGTACGAGCAGTACTTC. Amino acids: CASSLSMKYEQYF.

This clonotype was counted a single time. This chain joins TRBV25-1 and TRBJ2-5; D unresolved. Germline CDR1 reads MGHDK; CDR2 reads SYGVNS. V was shortened by 1 base and J by 4 bases, with 7 bases between the two germline ends. The CDR3 totals 13 residues. In DNA form, the CDR3 reads TGTGCCAGCAGTGAATTGGTAGGAGAGACCCAGTACTTC. Encoded protein: CASSELVGETQYF.

This clonotype appeared a few times. V gene TRBV20-1 combines with J gene TRBJ1-2, with unresolved D. This CDR3 region has 13 residues. The V end was cut by 3 bases, the J end by 4 bases, with 12 bases between. Germline values: CDR1 DFQATT, CDR2 SNEGSKA (reference sequence). The CDR3 DNA follows: TGCAGTGCTAGCAGGATGTATGCCTATGGCTACACCTTC. This codes for CSASRMYAYGYTF.

This clonotype was counted between two and nine times. This chain connects TRBV20-1 to TRBJ2-3; D might be TRBD2 (5 bases). Trimming took off 6 bases at V and 2 bases at J, with 12 bases between the two ends. Germline CDR1 and CDR2: DFQATT and SNEGSKA (reference sequence). The CDR3 consists of 13 residues. In nucleotides, the CDR3 is TGCAGTGCGGCGGGCAGGCTCACAGATACGCAGTATTTT. It specifies CSAAGRLTDTQYF.

This chain connects TRBV29-1 to TRBJ2-1; D remains unclear. This CDR3 spans 14 amino acids. Germline loops: CDR1 SQVTM, CDR2 ANQGSEA. V lost 4 bases to trimming and J lost 2 bases, with 12 bases between them. CDR3 loop: CSVGPLGTYNEQFF. Written as DNA, the CDR3 is TGCAGCGTTGGCCCCCTGGGAACCTACAATGAGCAGTTCTTC.

The J gene is TRBJ2-3, the V gene TRBV6-1, with D possibly being TRBD1 (5 bases). CDR1 and CDR2 from the germline V gene are MNHNS and SASEGT. V was shortened by 3 bases and J by 9 bases, with 7 bases between the two germline ends. The CDR3 covers 11 residues. The CDR3 here is CASSEGPTQYF. The CDR3, as DNA: TGTGCCAGCAGTGAGGGGCCCACGCAGTATTTT.